Below are 7 T cell receptor beta chains sequenced from a single sample in a study of T cell changes during pregnancy in multiple sclerosis. Profiling relied on immunoSEQ multiplex PCR, and the TCRdb table lists in-frame clones only, not all of them. The table has tens of thousands of clones, about 91% seen once; the top ten hold over 0.25%. The sequences come from CD4+ T cells from peripheral blood mononuclear cells, collected in the third trimester of pregnancy. Source of these receptors: a female donor in good health, enrolled as a control in a pregnancy study.

The chain carries TRBV28 and TRBJ1-4; D remains unclear. The germline V gene has CDR1 MDHEN and CDR2 SYDVKM. CDR3 length: 14 residues. Trimming cost V 7 bases and J 7 bases, with 16 bases left between them. DNA of the CDR3: TGTGCCAGCATCAGGAGGCAGGTCGGTGAAAAACTGTTTTTT. It codes for CASIRRQVGEKLFF.

The chain has TRBV7-9 and TRBJ1-1, with a possible D match to TRBD1 (6 bases). Deletions cut 5 bases from V and 0 bases from J, with 13 bases between. From germline, CDR1 is SEHNR and CDR2 FQNEAQ (reference sequence). This CDR3 region has 15 residues. The CDR3 DNA is TGTGCCAGCAGCCCAACCGGGACACTGAACACTGAAGCTTTCTTT. This translates into CASSPTGTLNTEAFF.

This chain connects TRBV10-3 to TRBJ2-1, with a tentative D call TRBD1 (6 bases). Trimming took 1 base from V and 7 from J, leaving 8 bases between them. The CDR3 runs to 13 residues. Germline lookup yields CDR1 ENHRY and CDR2 SYGVKD. CDR3 bases: TGTGCCATCAGTGAGTGGGGGCGGAATGAGCAGTTCTTC. Translation gives CAISEWGRNEQFF.

The rearrangement uses TRBV6-1 and TRBJ1-1; D unresolved. The V gene's germline CDR1 is MNHNS and CDR2 SASEGT. V shed 8 bases and J shed 2 bases, with 12 bases lying between them. The CDR3 runs to 13 residues. The CDR3 DNA reads as TGTGCCAGCGGCTCTGGCCTTAACACTGAAGCTTTCTTT. Its translation is CASGSGLNTEAFF.

The chain uses TRBV21-1 and TRBJ2-7; TRBD1 is the table's D call, not checked against the DNA. TRBV21-1 is designated a pseudogene. The CDR3 sequence is 19 residues long. CDR3 sequence: CASSKGGGAVGTGLLEQYF. The CDR3, as DNA: TGTGCCAGCAGCAAAGGGGGAGGGGCGGTGGGGACAGGGCTATTGGAGCAGTACTTC.

The genes are TRBV18 and TRBJ2-7, with D possibly TRBD1 on 5 matching bases. V was pared by 5 bases and J by 1 base, with 27 bases between. Germline V CDR1 and CDR2: KGHSH, LQKENI. This CDR3 comprises 19 residues. The CDR3 sequence is CASSRSAVGQGVRSYEQYF. CDR3 in DNA: TGTGCCAGCTCAAGAAGTGCAGTTGGCCAGGGTGTAAGGTCCTACGAGCAGTACTTC. Supplemented by reference TRBV18 and TRBJ2-7, the full variable domain reads NAGVMQNPRHLVRRRGQEARLRCSPMKGHSHVYWYRQLPEEGLKFMVYLQKENIIDESGMPKERFSAEFPKEGPSILRIQQVVRGDSAAYFCASSRSAVGQGVRSYEQYFGPGTRLTVT.

The chain couples TRBV11-1 to TRBJ1-1, with TRBD1 matching 7 bases. Germline CDR1 is SGHAT and CDR2 is FQDESV (reference sequence). The CDR3 covers 15 residues. Germline trimming cut 3 bases from V and 2 bases from J; bases unmatched to any gene: 6. This CDR3 reads CASSFAGTDNTEAFF. DNA of the CDR3: TGTGCCAGCAGCTTTGCCGGGACAGATAACACTGAAGCTTTCTTT.